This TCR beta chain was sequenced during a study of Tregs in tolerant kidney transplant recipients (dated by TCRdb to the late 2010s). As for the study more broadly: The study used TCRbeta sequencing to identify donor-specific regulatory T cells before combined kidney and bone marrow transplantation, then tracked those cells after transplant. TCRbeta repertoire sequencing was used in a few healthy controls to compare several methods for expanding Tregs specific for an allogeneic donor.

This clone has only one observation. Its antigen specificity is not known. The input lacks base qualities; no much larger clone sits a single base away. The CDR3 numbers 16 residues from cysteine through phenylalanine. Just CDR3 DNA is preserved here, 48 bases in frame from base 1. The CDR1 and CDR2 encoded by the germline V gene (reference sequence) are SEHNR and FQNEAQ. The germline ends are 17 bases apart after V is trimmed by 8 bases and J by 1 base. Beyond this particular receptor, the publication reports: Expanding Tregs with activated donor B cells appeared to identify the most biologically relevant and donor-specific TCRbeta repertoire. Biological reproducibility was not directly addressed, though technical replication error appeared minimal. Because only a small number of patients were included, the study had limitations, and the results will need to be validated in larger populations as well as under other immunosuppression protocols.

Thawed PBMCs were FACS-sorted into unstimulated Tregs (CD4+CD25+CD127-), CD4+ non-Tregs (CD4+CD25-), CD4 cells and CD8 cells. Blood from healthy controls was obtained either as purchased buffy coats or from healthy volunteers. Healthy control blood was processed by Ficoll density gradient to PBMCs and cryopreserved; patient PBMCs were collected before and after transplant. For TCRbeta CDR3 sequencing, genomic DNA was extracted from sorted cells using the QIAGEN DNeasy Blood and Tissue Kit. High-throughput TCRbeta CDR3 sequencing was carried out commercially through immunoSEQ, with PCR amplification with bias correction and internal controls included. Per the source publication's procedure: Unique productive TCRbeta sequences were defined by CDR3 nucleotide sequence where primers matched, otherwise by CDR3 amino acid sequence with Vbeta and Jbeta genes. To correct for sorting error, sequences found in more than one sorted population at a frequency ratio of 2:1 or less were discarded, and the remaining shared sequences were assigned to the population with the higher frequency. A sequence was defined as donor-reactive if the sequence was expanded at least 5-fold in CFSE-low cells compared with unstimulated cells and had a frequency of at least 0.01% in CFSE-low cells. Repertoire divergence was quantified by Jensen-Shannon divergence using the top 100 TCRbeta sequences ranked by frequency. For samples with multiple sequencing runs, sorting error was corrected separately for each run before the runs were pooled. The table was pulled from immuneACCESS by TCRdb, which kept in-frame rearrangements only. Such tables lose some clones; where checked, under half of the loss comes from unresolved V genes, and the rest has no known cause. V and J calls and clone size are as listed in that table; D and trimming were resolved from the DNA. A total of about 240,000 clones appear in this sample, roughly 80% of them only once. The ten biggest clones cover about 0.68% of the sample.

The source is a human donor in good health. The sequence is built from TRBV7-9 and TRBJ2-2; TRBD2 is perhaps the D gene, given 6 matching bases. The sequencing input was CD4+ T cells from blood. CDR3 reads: CASPFFWRGNTGELFF. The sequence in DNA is TGTGCCAGCCCTTTTTTCTGGCGGGGGAACACCGGGGAGCTGTTTTTT.